The present T cell receptor beta chain was sequenced within a study of regulatory T cells in long-lasting Graves disease. The time point here: newly diagnosed GD, antithyroid drugs for less than 3 months. Making the TCR library involved RNA that had been extracted from PBMCs. Sequencing libraries for TCR beta were prepared with iRepertoire HTBI primers and Arm-PCR of CDR3 regions. One entry per CDR3 protein results from TCRdb running MiXCR on the multiplex PCR reads. The data show approximately 350,000 distinct CDR3 sequences, 15% to 20% seen once. The CDR3 is made up of 12 amino acids. V was cut by 10 bases and J by 1 base, with 11 bases left in between. Germline V gene data show CDR1 as LNHDA and CDR2 as SQIVND (reference sequence). These data were likewise used in another study, on T cells in Graves' hyperthyroidism and ophthalmopathy.

This sequence was found in a woman in her late teens or twenties with Graves disease. The input for sequencing was peripheral blood mononuclear cells (PBMCs), taken at new diagnosis, from a patient treated with antithyroid drugs. This chain joins TRBV19 and TRBJ2-7, with D possibly being TRBD1 (5 bases). The CDR3 bases are TGTGCCACCCAAGACAGTTCCTACGAGCAGTACTTC. Protein: CATQDSSYEQYF. The complete variable domain, with remaining parts taken from reference TRBV19 and TRBJ2-7, reads DGGITQSPKYLFRKEGQNVTLSCEQNLNHDAMYWYRQDPGQGLRLIYYSQIVNDFQKGDIAEGYSVSREKKESFPLTVTSAQKNPTAFYLCATQDSSYEQYFGPGTRLTVT.